Sequencing of this TCR beta chain was carried out in a study of blood T cell repertoires in COVID-19. Study-level background: PBMCs, B-cell-depleted T cells, or T cells provided the cDNA or gDNA that made up the material.

The CDR3 is made up of 18 amino acids. Trimming left V 2 bases short and J 3 bases short, with 20 bases between. The V gene's germline CDR1 is SGHVS and CDR2 FQNEAQ. Some clones are missing from TCRdb's copy, which holds only in-frame ones; the method was immunoSEQ multiplex PCR. Here the sample spans 250,000 to 400,000 clones, 80% to 90% being singletons. Material: PBMCs or T cells enriched from blood (not recorded which). This clonotype originated in a woman in her thirties who had recovered from COVID-19. The chain joins TRBV7-8 to TRBJ1-5; a possible D gene is TRBD1 (6 bases). The CDR3 bases are TGTGCCAGCAGCTTAACAGGGCGAACTACACTAGACAATCAGCCCCAGCATTTT. This gives the protein CASSLTGRTTLDNQPQHF.